The rows below give T cell receptor beta chains drawn from one sample of a study of blood T cell repertoires in COVID-19. The table came from immunoSEQ multiplex PCR; TCRdb's copy has only in-frame clones and leaves some out. The sample has approximately 250,000 clones; around 84% are singletons. The sample taken for sequencing was peripheral blood. The receptors derive from a man in his forties or fifties with acute or convalescent COVID-19. CDR3s include the opening cysteine and the closing phenylalanine or tryptophan. A D gene is named only where the DNA matches it firmly. Not every row has a clone size; where given, it reads once, few, many or a size class.

abundance,j_gene,len,d_gene,v_gene,CDR3nt,CDR3aa
.,TRBJ1-3,16,.,TRBV25-1,TGTGCCAGCGGGGAAGAGGGCCTTATCTCTGGAAACACCATATATTTT,CASGEEGLISGNTIYF
.,TRBJ1-4,15,.,TRBV23-1,TGCGCCGATAGCCCACTAGCCGGAACTAATGAAAAACTGTTTTTT,CADSPLAGTNEKLFF
.,TRBJ1-6,15,TRBD1,TRBV7-8,TGTGCCAGCAGCTCAGTACAGGGGGAAAATTCACCCCTCCACTTT,CASSSVQGENSPLHF
.,TRBJ2-7,14,.,TRBV11-3,TGTGCCAGCAGTCAGGGGAGTAGCTCCTACGAGCAGTACTTC,CASSQGSSSYEQYF
.,TRBJ1-4,17,TRBD1,TRBV30,TGTGCCTGGGCCCGGGACAGGGAAAGGGGGGCTAATGAAAAACTGTTTTTT,CAWARDRERGANEKLFF
.,TRBJ1-1,17,.,TRBV19,TGTGCCAGCCGAGCCATCGATATGGGGAGGTCGGCCCCTGAAGCTTTCTTT,CASRAIDMGRSAPEAFF
.,TRBJ1-2,15,TRBD1,TRBV29-1,TGCAGCGTTCATTCCCCGGGACAGGGAGGCTATGGCTACACCTTC,CSVHSPGQGGYGYTF
.,TRBJ1-6,15,TRBD1,TRBV6-5,TGTGCCAGCAGTTACGGGACAGGGGGAAATTCACCCCTCCACTTT,CASSYGTGGNSPLHF
.,TRBJ1-2,13,.,TRBV19,TGTGCCAGTAGCAACCCCCCCCTTCCACTGAGCACCTTC,CASSNPPLPLSTF
.,TRBJ1-5,16,.,TRBV29-1,TGCAGCGTTTTGGAACAGGGTCCTTTTAGCAATCAGCCCCAGCATTTT,CSVLEQGPFSNQPQHF
once,TRBJ1-1,15,TRBD1,TRBV6-5,TGTGCCAGCAGTTATATCGACAGGGGTAACACTGAAGCTTTCTTT,CASSYIDRGNTEAFF
.,TRBJ1-3,18,.,TRBV7-8,TGTGCCAGCAGCTCTCCGAAGACAGGCCGTAACTCTGGAAACACCATATATTTT,CASSSPKTGRNSGNTIYF
.,TRBJ2-3,14,TRBD2,TRBV5-1,TGCGCCAGCAGTTGGACTAGCGGTTCAGATACGCAGTATTTT,CASSWTSGSDTQYF
.,TRBJ2-6,15,.,TRBV3-1/TRBV3-2,TGTGCCAGCAGCCAACAGGGAAGGGGGGCCAACGTCCTGACTTTC,CASSQQGRGANVLTF
once,TRBJ2-3,16,TRBD1,TRBV6-1,TGTGCCAGCAGTGTTCTTTCCGGGACAGGTAAAGATACGCAGTATTTT,CASSVLSGTGKDTQYF
.,TRBJ1-4,15,.,TRBV3-1/TRBV3-2,TGTGCCAGCAGCGCCCCCAGCTTGGACAGCGAAAAACTGTTTTTT,CASSAPSLDSEKLFF
once,TRBJ1-5,13,.,TRBV11-2,TGTGCCAGCAGCTTACGTGGCAATCAGCCCCAGCATTTT,CASSLRGNQPQHF
.,TRBJ1-6,15,.,TRBV6-5,TGTGCCAGCAGAGGAATCCCAGGCCCAAATTCACCCCTCCACTTT,CASRGIPGPNSPLHF
.,TRBJ2-3,13,.,TRBV2,TGTGCCAGCAGATCTATGGGCACAGATACGCAGTATTTT,CASRSMGTDTQYF
few,TRBJ2-1,17,TRBD2,TRBV27,TGTGCCAGCAGTTCCTCTCTGGCGGGGGGCTCCTACAATGAGCAGTTCTTC,CASSSSLAGGSYNEQFF
.,TRBJ2-5,16,.,TRBV11-2,TGTGCCAGCAGGCCGTTACTAGGCGCTGCGTTAGAGACCCAGTACTTC,CASRPLLGAALETQYF
.,TRBJ1-1,13,.,TRBV7-2,TGTGCCAGCAGCTTAGTTTATGAGGGTGCAGCTTTCTTT,CASSLVYEGAAFF
.,TRBJ1-1,15,TRBD1,TRBV5-1,TGCGCCAGCAGCTTGAGGGACAGGGTGGGGACTGAAGCTTTCTTT,CASSLRDRVGTEAFF
.,TRBJ1-1,15,TRBD1,TRBV6-5,TGTGCCAGCAGTTACTCGGACAGGGGGGCCACTGAAGCTTTCTTT,CASSYSDRGATEAFF
once,TRBJ1-3,16,TRBD1,TRBV19,TGTGCCAGTAGTGACTCCGGGACAGGGAAACGAAACACCATATATTTT,CASSDSGTGKRNTIYF
.,TRBJ1-2,10,.,TRBV28,TGTGCCATCGGGAACTATGGCTACACCTTC,CAIGNYGYTF
.,TRBJ1-1,13,.,TRBV11-2,TGTGCCAGCAGCTTAGCCCCGGGGAGGGACGCTTTCTTT,CASSLAPGRDAFF
.,TRBJ1-2,12,TRBD1,TRBV29-1,TGCAGCGGACAGGGGGCCGACTATGGCTACACCTTC,CSGQGADYGYTF
.,TRBJ2-1,16,TRBD2,TRBV10-3,TGTGCCATCAGTCAAAGGGGAGCGGGGGGTCAGGATGAGCAGTTCTTC,CAISQRGAGGQDEQFF
.,TRBJ2-2,17,TRBD1,TRBV19,TGTGCCAGTAGTATTTGGGACAGATATTCGAACACCGGGGAGCTGTTTTTT,CASSIWDRYSNTGELFF
.,TRBJ2-1,13,.,TRBV13,TGTGCCAGCAGCTTGAGCTCTATCGATGAGCAGTTCTTC,CASSLSSIDEQFF
.,TRBJ1-1,14,.,TRBV11-2,TGTGCCACCGTTCCGGGGTGGGGGAACACTGAAGCTTTCTTT,CATVPGWGNTEAFF